This T cell receptor beta chain was sequenced for a study of T cells in Graves' hyperthyroidism and ophthalmopathy (dated by TCRdb to the late 2010s). The study in broad terms: Peripheral blood samples were taken at the time of initial diagnosis, prior to any treatment. To identify distinguishing TCR V-J signatures, a discovery cohort of around 100 patients was used, comprising 40 to 45 with Graves' ophthalmopathy and approximately 58 with stable Graves' hyperthyroidism. An independent validation cohort of around 19 hyperthyroidism patients and about 16 patients who later progressed to ophthalmopathy tested prospective prediction of ophthalmopathy. The roughly 90 discovery patients were divided at random into training and test sets in a 7:3 ratio. The study also compared thyroid tissue and blood T-cell repertoires from several Graves' hyperthyroidism patients. After blood sampling, hyperthyroidism patients were treated with methimazole at a starting dose of 30 mg daily, and ophthalmopathy patients were treated with high-dose intravenous methylprednisolone. According to the paper, TCR Vbeta CDR3 sequencing was carried out on 135 peripheral blood samples, which came from approximately 43 ophthalmopathy, around 75 hyperthyroidism and roughly 17 progressor patients.

The TCR beta CDR3 regions were amplified from RNA transcripts. The first round of RT-PCR for the TCR CDR3 was performed with the HTBI primer set and the Qiagen OneStep RT-PCR kit. Libraries were constructed in a second round of multiplex PCR, after which size selection and purification were carried out. The libraries were sequenced on an Illumina HiSeq2000 using paired-end 100 bp reads. In the source study's methods: SOAPnuke was used to process the raw data, throwing out any read that contained adapters or uncalled bases, had a mean Phred below 15, or lacked an exact constant-primer or identifier match. High-quality paired reads were merged with COPE v1.2.5, and unique nucleotide sequences were defined as clonotypes. MiTCR v1.1 was used to align clonotypes to the IMGT TRBV, TRBD and TRBJ reference segments. The analysis included only V-J combinations with a frequency above 0.0001, which together covered around 99% of the repertoires. A TCS score was defined as the ratio between F50 (clonal expansion) and ExV (chaos), using BLOSUM62-based TCRdist between CDR3 peptides within each V-J. Welch's t-statistics and random forest reduced just over 500 V-J features to fewer than 15, which were used in a naive Bayes classifier (R e1071). Using fastp at Q25 and MiXCR, TCRdb reprocessed the public reads and kept productive beta chains. Rows with one shared CDR3 protein collapse into an entry with the most common genes and DNA. These V and J calls rely on TCRdb rather than the paper's analysis. In this sample the table shows 690,000 or so distinct CDR3 sequences, roughly a sixth of which occur a single time. The ten top clones hold 16% of the sample.

Hyperthyroidism patients were newly diagnosed, had a disease duration of under 2 months, and were aged 18 to 65 years. Patients with uncontrolled infections, other autoimmune diseases, pregnancy or lactation were excluded. Diagnoses were based on clinical symptoms, serum thyroxine and TRAb, thyroid ultrasound and orbital computed tomography. For progressor patients, blood was drawn at the first diagnosis of hyperthyroidism, before any ophthalmopathy symptoms had appeared. PBMCs were separated from over 9 ml of fresh peripheral blood using Ficoll-Paque density gradient centrifugation. Progressor patients were initially diagnosed with Graves' hyperthyroidism and developed ophthalmopathy during follow-up. Total RNA was extracted using Trizol reagent, and RNA quality was assessed on an Agilent 2100 Bioanalyzer. This clonotype was picked up many times. The target of this receptor is not known. No clone much larger than this one lies a single base away; base qualities are absent.

Overall study outcomes, separate from this receptor: In validation, the model predicted progression to ophthalmopathy a median of around six months before onset, with approximately 70% sensitivity and roughly 73% specificity. Sample size was not statistically predetermined, and investigators were not blinded to group allocation. Most expanded thyroid clonotypes (frequency above 0.001) were also detected in blood, a finding suggesting that blood repertoires may reflect thyroid immune responses. Ophthalmopathy was separated from stable hyperthyroidism by a 13 V-J signature model, with about 86% sensitivity and about 81% specificity obtained in cross-validation and 80%/75% obtained in testing.

Trimming costs V 5 bases and J 6 bases, and their ends lie 17 bases apart. From the cysteine up to the phenylalanine, the CDR3 has a length of 15 residues. Only the CDR3 part of the read is kept: 45 bases, read in frame from the first base. CDR1 and CDR2 were assigned from the germline V gene (reference sequence) as PRHDT and FYEKMQ. The receptor comes from a woman aged 50 to 65 with Graves' hyperthyroidism that later progressed to Graves' ophthalmopathy. Recombination joined TRBV13 with TRBJ1-3; there is no confident call for the D gene. Sample: blood. The DNA sequence is given as TGTGCCAGCAGCCCTCCCGCCGGAGTAGCAAACACCATATATTTT. Its product reads: CASSPPAGVANTIYF.